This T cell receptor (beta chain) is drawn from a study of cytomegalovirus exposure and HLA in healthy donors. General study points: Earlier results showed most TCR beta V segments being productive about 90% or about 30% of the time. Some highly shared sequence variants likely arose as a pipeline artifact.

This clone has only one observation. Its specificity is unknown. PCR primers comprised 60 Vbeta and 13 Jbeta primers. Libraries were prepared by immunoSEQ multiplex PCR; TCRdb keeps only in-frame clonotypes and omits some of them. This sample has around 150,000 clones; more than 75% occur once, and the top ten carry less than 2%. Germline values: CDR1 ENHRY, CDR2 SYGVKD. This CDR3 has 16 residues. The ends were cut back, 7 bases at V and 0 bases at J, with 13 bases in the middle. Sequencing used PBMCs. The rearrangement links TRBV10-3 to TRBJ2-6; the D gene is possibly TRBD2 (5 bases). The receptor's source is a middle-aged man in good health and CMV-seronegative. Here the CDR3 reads CAIMVPGSSGANVLTF. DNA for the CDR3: TGTGCCATCATGGTGCCGGGAAGCTCTGGGGCCAACGTCCTGACTTTC.